What follows is one T cell receptor beta chain and its context. The sample is drawn from a study of blood T cell repertoires in COVID-19. Using immunoSEQ multiplex PCR, the repertoire was profiled, and TCRdb retains in-frame clones only, with some absent. Here the sample spans fewer than 350,000 clones, around nine tenths being singletons. The V end was cut by 7 bases, the J end by 0 bases, with 8 bases between. This CDR3 is 13 amino acids long. Germline assignment: CDR1 SGHRS and CDR2 YFSETQ. The sequence came from a woman in her forties who had recovered from COVID-19. Sequenced input: PBMCs or T cells enriched from blood (not recorded which). The chain is built from TRBV5-1 and TRBJ1-5; D is uncertain. CDR3 residues: CASSTYSNQPQHF. For the CDR3, the DNA is TGCGCCAGCTCTACTTATAGCAATCAGCCCCAGCATTTT.